Sequencing of this T cell receptor (beta chain) was carried out in a study of technical replicates of blood from a handful of donors. V was shortened by 3 bases and J by 3 bases, with 11 bases between the two germline ends. This CDR3 region has 14 residues. The germline gives CDR1 SGDLS, CDR2 YYNGEE. Sequencing used immunoSEQ multiplex PCR; TCRdb keeps in-frame clones, though not all of them. Among some 74,000 clones listed, just under 97% were seen once. The sample comprised T cells isolated from PBMCs. This receptor was taken from a human donor in good health. The chain is built from TRBV9 and TRBJ2-3; the D is unclear. CDR3 in amino acids: CASSAFDGTDTQYF. The CDR3 DNA sequence: TGTGCCAGCAGCGCTTTTGACGGGACAGATACGCAGTATTTT.